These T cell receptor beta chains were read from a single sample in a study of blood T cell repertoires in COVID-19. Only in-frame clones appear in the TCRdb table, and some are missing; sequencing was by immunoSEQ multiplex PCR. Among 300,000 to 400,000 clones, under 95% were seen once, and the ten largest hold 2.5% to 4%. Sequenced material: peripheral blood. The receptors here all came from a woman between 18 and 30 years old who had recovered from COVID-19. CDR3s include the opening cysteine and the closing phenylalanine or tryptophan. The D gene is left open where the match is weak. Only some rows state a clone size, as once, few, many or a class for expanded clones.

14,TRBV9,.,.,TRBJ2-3,TGTGCCAGCAGCTTAGCCGGTAGCACAGATACGCAGTATTTT,CASSLAGSTDTQYF
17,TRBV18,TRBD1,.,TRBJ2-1,TGTGCCAGCTCACCCCCTTTTGGACAGGCTGCTGGTGGTGAGCAGTTCTTC,CASSPPFGQAAGGEQFF
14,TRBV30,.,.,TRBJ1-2,TGTGCCTGGAGTGTAAGGGGGTCCTTCTATGGCTACACCTTC,CAWSVRGSFYGYTF
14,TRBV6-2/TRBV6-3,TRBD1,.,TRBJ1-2,TGTGCCAGCAGTCGGGACAGGGGATTCTATGGCTACACCTTC,CASSRDRGFYGYTF
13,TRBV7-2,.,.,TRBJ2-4,TGTGCCAGCAGCTCGGACTGGAGGGACATTCAGTACTTC,CASSSDWRDIQYF
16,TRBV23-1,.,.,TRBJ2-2,TGCGCCAGCAGTCAATCCCGGGATTCGAACACCGGGGAGCTGTTTTTT,CASSQSRDSNTGELFF
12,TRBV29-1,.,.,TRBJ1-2,TGCAGCGTGATTGCACTGAACTATGGCTACACCTTC,CSVIALNYGYTF
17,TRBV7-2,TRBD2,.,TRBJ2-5,TGTGCCAGCAGCTTAGATTTACTAGCGGGAGGAATGGAGACCCAGTACTTC,CASSLDLLAGGMETQYF
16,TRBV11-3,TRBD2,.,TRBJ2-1,TGTGCCAGCAGCTTAGAGGCTAGCGGGAGGTTAGATGAGCAGTTCTTC,CASSLEASGRLDEQFF
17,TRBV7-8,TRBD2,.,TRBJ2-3,TGTGCCAGCAGCCAATACGAACTAGCGGGAGCTTCAGATACGCAGTATTTT,CASSQYELAGASDTQYF
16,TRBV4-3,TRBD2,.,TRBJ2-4,TGCGCCAGCAGCCGAGAAGTAGCGGGGGGTGCGGACATTCAGTACTTC,CASSREVAGGADIQYF
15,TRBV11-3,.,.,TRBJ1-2,TGTGCCAGCAGCTTAACAGGTCTTCTAAACTATGGCTACACCTTC,CASSLTGLLNYGYTF
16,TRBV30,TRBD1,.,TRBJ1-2,TGTGCCTGGGGGGAGAGGGGGACAGGTCTTAGCTATGGCTACACCTTC,CAWGERGTGLSYGYTF
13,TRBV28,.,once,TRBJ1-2,TGTGCCAGCAGTTTGGCCAGGGGCTATGGCTACACCTTC,CASSLARGYGYTF
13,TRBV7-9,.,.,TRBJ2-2,TGTGCCAGCAGCCCAGACAATCCGGGGGAGCTGTTTTTT,CASSPDNPGELFF
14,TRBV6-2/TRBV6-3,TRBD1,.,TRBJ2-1,TGTGCCAGCAGTTCTGGTCCAGGGGGCGGAATTGCGTTCTTC,CASSSGPGGGIAFF
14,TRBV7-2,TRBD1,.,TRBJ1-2,TGTGCCAGCAGCTTCACAGGGGTAGTCTATGGCTACACCTTC,CASSFTGVVYGYTF
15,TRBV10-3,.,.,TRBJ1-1,TGTGCCATCAGTGAGGTTGACAGAAAGAACACTGAAGCTTTCTTT,CAISEVDRKNTEAFF
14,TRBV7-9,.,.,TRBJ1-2,TGTGCCAGCAGCTCCACGACAGCTAACTATGGCTACACCTTC,CASSSTTANYGYTF
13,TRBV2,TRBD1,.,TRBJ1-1,TGTGCCAGCAGTTGGACAGGGAGAACTGAAGCTTTCTTT,CASSWTGRTEAFF
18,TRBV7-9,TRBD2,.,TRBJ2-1,TGTGCCAGCAGCCACCCTGATCGACTAGCGGGAGTTGGTAATGAGCAGTTCTTC,CASSHPDRLAGVGNEQFF
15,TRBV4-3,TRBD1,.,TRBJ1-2,TGCGCCAGCAGCCCCCTCCGACAGGGAGGATATGGCTACACCTTC,CASSPLRQGGYGYTF
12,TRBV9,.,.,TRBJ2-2,TGTGCCAGCAGCCCCGCCCGGGGGGAGCTGTTTTTT,CASSPARGELFF
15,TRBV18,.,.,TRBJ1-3,TGTGCCAGCTCACCATGGGGCAGCTCTGGAAACACCATATATTTT,CASSPWGSSGNTIYF
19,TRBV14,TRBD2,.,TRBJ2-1,TGTGCCAGCAGGGGGACTAGCGGGAGGACTTCACTCTCCTACAATGAGCAGTTCTTC,CASRGTSGRTSLSYNEQFF
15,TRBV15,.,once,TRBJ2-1,TGTGCCACCAGCAACGGCTCTCCCAGCGACAATGAGCAGTTCTTC,CATSNGSPSDNEQFF
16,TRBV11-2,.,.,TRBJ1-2,TGTGCCAGCAGCTTAGCTGACAACGACCTTAACTATGGCTACACCTTC,CASSLADNDLNYGYTF
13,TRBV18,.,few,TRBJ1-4,TGTGCCAGCTCTCCTGAAGGAGGTGAAAAACTGTTTTTT,CASSPEGGEKLFF
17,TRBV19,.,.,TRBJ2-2,TGTGCCAGTAGTGCCGGGTGGGGGGAGGTGAACACCGGGGAGCTGTTTTTT,CASSAGWGEVNTGELFF
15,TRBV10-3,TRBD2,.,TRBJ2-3,TGTGCCATCAGTGACATCGGGAGGGGCACAGATACGCAGTATTTT,CAISDIGRGTDTQYF
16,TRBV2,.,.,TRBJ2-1,TGTGCCAGCTCCCTGGAAGGCAGGGGCTCCTACAATGAGCAGTTCTTC,CASSLEGRGSYNEQFF
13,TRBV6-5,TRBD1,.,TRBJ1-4,TGTGCCAGCAGCGCGACAGGGGATGAAAAACTGTTTTTT,CASSATGDEKLFF
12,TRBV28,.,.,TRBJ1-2,TGTGCCAGCAGTTACAGTTTATATGGCTACACCTTC,CASSYSLYGYTF
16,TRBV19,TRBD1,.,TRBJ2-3,TGTGCCAGTAGTGAGGGACAGGGGGCGCACACAGATACGCAGTATTTT,CASSEGQGAHTDTQYF
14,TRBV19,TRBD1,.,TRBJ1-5,TGTGCCAGTAGTACTTTGACAGGGAATCAGCCCCAGCATTTT,CASSTLTGNQPQHF
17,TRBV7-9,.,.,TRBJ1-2,TGTGCCAGCAGCCAAATCCGGGACATAATACTCCCTCATGGCTACACCTTC,CASSQIRDIILPHGYTF
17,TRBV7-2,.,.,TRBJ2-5,TGTGCCAGCAGCCTCCGGGGGGCGGGAGTGAGCGGGGAGACCCAGTACTTC,CASSLRGAGVSGETQYF
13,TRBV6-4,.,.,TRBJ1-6,TGTGCCAGCAGTGAACTCTATAATTCACCCCTCCACTTT,CASSELYNSPLHF
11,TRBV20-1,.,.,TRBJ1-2,TGCAGTGCTAGAGTCGTCTATGGCTACACCTTC,CSARVVYGYTF
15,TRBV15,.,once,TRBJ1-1,TGTGCCACCAGCAGAGACAGTCTGTTGGACACTGAAGCTTTCTTT,CATSRDSLLDTEAFF
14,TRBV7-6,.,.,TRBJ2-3,TGTGCCACAGGCCGGGAGCCGGGAACAGATACGCAGTATTTT,CATGREPGTDTQYF
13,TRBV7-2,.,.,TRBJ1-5,TGTGCCAGCAGCTCTCGGGGCAATCAGCCCCAGCATTTT,CASSSRGNQPQHF
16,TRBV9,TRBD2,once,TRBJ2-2,TGTGCCAGCAGCACCCGGGGAGCGGGAAGGGCCGGGGAGCTGTTTTTT,CASSTRGAGRAGELFF
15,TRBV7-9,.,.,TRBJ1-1,TGTGCCAGCAGCGCTCCCGAGGGAGGGGAAACTGAAGCTTTCTTT,CASSAPEGGETEAFF
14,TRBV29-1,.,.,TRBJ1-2,TGCAGCGTTGAAGATCTTCGCGGGGCACTAGGCTACACCTTC,CSVEDLRGALGYTF
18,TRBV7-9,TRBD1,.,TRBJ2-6,TGTGCCAGCAGCTTTCGTAAGGGGGCGCTTTCTGGGGCCAACGTCCTGACTTTC,CASSFRKGALSGANVLTF
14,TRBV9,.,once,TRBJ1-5,TGTGCCAGCAGCGCTCAGGATTCGCTATCAGCCCAGCATTTT,CASSAQDSLSAQHF
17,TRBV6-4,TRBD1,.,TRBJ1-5,TGTGCCAGCAGGGACAGGGGTAGCCGTTGGGATAATCAGCCCCAGCATTTT,CASRDRGSRWDNQPQHF
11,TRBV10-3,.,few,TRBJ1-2,TGTGCCATCAGTTACCGGGACTTCTACACCTTC,CAISYRDFYTF
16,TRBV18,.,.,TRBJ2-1,TGTGCCAGCTCACCAGTTCGAGTAGTCACCTACAATGAGCAGTTCTTC,CASSPVRVVTYNEQFF